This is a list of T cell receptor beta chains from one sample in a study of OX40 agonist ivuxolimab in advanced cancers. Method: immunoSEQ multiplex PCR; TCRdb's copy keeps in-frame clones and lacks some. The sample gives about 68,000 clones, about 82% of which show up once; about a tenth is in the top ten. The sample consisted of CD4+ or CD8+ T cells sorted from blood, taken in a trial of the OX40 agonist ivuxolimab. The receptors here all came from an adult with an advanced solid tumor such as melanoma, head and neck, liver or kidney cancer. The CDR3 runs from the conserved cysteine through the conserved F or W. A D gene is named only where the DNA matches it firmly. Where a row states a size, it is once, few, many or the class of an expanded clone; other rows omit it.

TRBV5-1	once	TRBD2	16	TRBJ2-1	TGCGCCAGCAGCGAAAGCGGGGGGGCTGCTTACAATGAGCAGTTCTTC	CASSESGGAAYNEQFF
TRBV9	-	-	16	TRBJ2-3	TGTGCCAGCAGCGCCGAATCGGCAATTAGCACAGATACGCAGTATTTT	CASSAESAISTDTQYF
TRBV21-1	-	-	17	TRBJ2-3	TGTGCCAGCAAGCCCCGACAGGAACGAGTCCTCACAGATACGCAGTATTTT	CASKPRQERVLTDTQYF
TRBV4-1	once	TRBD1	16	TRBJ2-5	TGCGCCAGCAGTTCTACGCGGACAGGGAAGCAAGAGACCCAGTACTTC	CASSSTRTGKQETQYF
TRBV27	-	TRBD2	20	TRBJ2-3	TGTGCCAGCAGTTTACTAGCGGGAGGGAGCTCCTTCGCTAGCACAGATACGCAGTATTTT	CASSLLAGGSSFASTDTQYF
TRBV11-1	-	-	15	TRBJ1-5	TGTGCCAGCAGCTCGGCGGGTGCGAGCAATCAGCCCCAGCATTTT	CASSSAGASNQPQHF
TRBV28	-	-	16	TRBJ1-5	TGTGCCAGCAGTTTCCCCAGGGGTCTGAGCAATCAGCCCCAGCATTTT	CASSFPRGLSNQPQHF
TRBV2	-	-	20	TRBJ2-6	TGTGCCAGCAGTGAATACTGGGGTATCCTACTATCCTCTGGGGCCAACGTCCTGACTTTC	CASSEYWGILLSSGANVLTF
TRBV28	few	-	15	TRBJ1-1	TGTGCCAGCAACGATTTTGCAGGGGCCGGGTCCGAAGCTTTCTTT	CASNDFAGAGSEAFF
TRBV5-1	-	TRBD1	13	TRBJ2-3	TGCGCCAGCAGCCCACAGGGGGCAGATACGCAGTATTTT	CASSPQGADTQYF
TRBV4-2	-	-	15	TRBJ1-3	TGTGCCAGCAGCCAAGAAAGGTTTGCTGGAAACACCATATATTTT	CASSQERFAGNTIYF
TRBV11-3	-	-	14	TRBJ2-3	TGTGCCAGCAGCCTCATGGGCGGCACAGATACGCAGTATTTT	CASSLMGGTDTQYF
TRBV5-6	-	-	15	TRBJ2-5	TGTGCCAGCAGCTTGCTGGGGGCGCCCCAAGAGACCCAGTACTTC	CASSLLGAPQETQYF
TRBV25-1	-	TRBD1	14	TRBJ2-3	TGTGCCAGCAGCATGACAGGGGGAGGAGATACGCAGTATTTT	CASSMTGGGDTQYF
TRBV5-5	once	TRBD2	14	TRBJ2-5	TGTGCCAGCAGCCCGCGGGGGGACGCGGAGACCCAGTACTTC	CASSPRGDAETQYF
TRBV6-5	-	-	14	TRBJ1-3	TGTGCCAGCTGGGAGGGTTTCTCTGGAAACACCATATATTTT	CASWEGFSGNTIYF
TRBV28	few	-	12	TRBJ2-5	TGTGCCAGCAGTTTATCTAGAGAGACCCAGTACTTC	CASSLSRETQYF
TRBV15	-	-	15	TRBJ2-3	TGTGCCACCAGCAGGATAGACAGAGACACAGATACGCAGTATTTT	CATSRIDRDTDTQYF
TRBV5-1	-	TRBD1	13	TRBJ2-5	TGCGCCAGCAGCTTTAGGACAGGGCAAGAGCAGTACTTC	CASSFRTGQEQYF
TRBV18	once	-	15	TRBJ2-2	TGTGCCAGCTCACCATCATTGGGAAACACCGGGGAGCTGTTTTTT	CASSPSLGNTGELFF
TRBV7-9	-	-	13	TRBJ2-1	TGTGCCAGCAGCTTAGATGGCCCCAATGAGCAGTTCTTC	CASSLDGPNEQFF
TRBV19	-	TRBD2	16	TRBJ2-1	TGTGCCAGTAGTTCGCCCCGACTAGCGGGGGGCAATGAGCAGTTCTTC	CASSSPRLAGGNEQFF
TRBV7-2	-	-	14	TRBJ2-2	TGTGCCAGCAGCTTAGTCGGCGGCGACGGGGAGCTGTTTTTT	CASSLVGGDGELFF
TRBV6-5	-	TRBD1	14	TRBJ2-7	TGTGCCAGCAGTGGACAGGGGGCATTTGGGGAGCAGTACTTC	CASSGQGAFGEQYF
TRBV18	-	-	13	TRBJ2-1	TGTGCCAGCTCACCCTACCGGGGGAATGAGCAGTTCTTC	CASSPYRGNEQFF
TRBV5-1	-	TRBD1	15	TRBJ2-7	TGCGCCAGCAGCTCAACCGGGACAGGGTCATACGAGCAGTACTTC	CASSSTGTGSYEQYF
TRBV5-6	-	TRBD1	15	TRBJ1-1	TGTGCCAGCAGCTCCACGCTCAGGGGGGCCAACAGGGCTTTCTTT	CASSSTLRGANRAFF